This entry describes one TCR beta chain. Its antigen is unidentified. These data come from a study of shared clonotypes between healthy human individuals. Turning to the study itself: Each donor's CD8 memory used one plate, CD8 naive two, each CD4 subset three. Notes on the study in general: Against clonotypes common to all four donors, non-shared ones had lower generation probabilities. Across a handful of donors, naive CD4 shared around 5.1%, naive CD8 under 4%, memory CD4 2% to 2.5%, memory CD8 0.4%.

TCRdb's copy holds only in-frame clones and misses some; the assay was immunoSEQ multiplex PCR. The table records hundreds of thousands of clones, less than 85% of them present only once. CDR1 is SGHNT, CDR2 YYREEE, per germline (reference sequence). V shed 4 bases and J shed 2 bases, with 8 bases lying between them. The CDR3 has 13 amino acids. The source is a woman in her 30s in good health. The sample taken for sequencing was memory CD4+ T cells sorted from blood. This sample's subset: CD45RA-negative fraction. The chain employs TRBV5-4 and TRBJ2-3; D remains unclear. Here the CDR3 reads CASSTAATDTQYF. The CDR3 nucleotides are TGTGCCAGCAGCACGGCAGCCACAGATACGCAGTATTTT.